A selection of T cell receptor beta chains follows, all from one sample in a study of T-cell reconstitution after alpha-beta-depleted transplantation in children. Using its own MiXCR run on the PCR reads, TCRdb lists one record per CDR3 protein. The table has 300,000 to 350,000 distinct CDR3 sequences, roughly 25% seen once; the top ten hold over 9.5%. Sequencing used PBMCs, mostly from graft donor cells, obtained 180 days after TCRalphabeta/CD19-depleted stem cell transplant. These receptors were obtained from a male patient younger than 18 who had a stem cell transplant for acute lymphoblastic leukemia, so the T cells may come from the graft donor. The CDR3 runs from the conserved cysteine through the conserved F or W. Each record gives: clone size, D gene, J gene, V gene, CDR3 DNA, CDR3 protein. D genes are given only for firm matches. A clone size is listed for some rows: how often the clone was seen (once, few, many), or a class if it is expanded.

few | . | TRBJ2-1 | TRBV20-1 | TGCAGTGCTGCCGTCCTAGCATCCAATGAGCAGTTCTTC | CSAAVLASNEQFF
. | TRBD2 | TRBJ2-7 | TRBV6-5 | TGTGCCAGCAGTTATTTCCTAGCGGGAGGGGACGAGCAGTACTTC | CASSYFLAGGDEQYF
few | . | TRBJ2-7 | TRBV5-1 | TGCGCCAGCAGCTTTGACGGACGTTCCTACGAGCAGTACTTC | CASSFDGRSYEQYF
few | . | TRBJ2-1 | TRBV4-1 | TGCGCCAGCAGCCAAGAGGCCCAGGGATGGAATGAGCAGTTCTTC | CASSQEAQGWNEQFF
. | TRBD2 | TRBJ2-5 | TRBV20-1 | TGCAGTGCTAGAGACCGAGGACTAGCTAAACTCGAGACCCAGTACTTC | CSARDRGLAKLETQYF
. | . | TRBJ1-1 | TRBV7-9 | TGTGCCAGCGATGACCGTGACAGGAGAAGCACTGAAGCTTTCTTT | CASDDRDRRSTEAFF
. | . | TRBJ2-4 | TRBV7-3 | TGTGCCAGCAGCTCACAGGGACCCGGGTCCAAAAACATTCAGTACTTC | CASSSQGPGSKNIQYF
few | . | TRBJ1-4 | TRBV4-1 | TGCGCCAGCAGCCAAGATAGGTACCGGAGGGAGCGGGTTGAAAAACTGTTTTTT | CASSQDRYRRERVEKLFF
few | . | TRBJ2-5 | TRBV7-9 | TGTGCCAGCAGCTCGGTGGCGGCTAAAGAGACCCAGTACTTC | CASSSVAAKETQYF
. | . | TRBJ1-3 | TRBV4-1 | TGCGCCAGCAGCCAAGTATCCGTTGGAAACACCATATATTTT | CASSQVSVGNTIYF
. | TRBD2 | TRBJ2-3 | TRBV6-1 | TGTGCCAGCAGTACCCGGACTAGCGGGACCAGAGATACGCAGTATTTT | CASSTRTSGTRDTQYF